This T cell receptor beta chain comes out of a study of OX40 agonist ivuxolimab in advanced cancers. Turning to the study itself: Ivuxolimab doses were 0.01, 0.1, 0.3, 1.5, 3 or 10 mg/kg every 2 weeks.

Method: immunoSEQ multiplex PCR; TCRdb's copy keeps in-frame clones and lacks some. The sample records under 80,000 clones, over 90% being singletons. This clone was picked up one time. Its antigen is as yet unknown. After removal of 0 bases from V and 8 bases from J, the junction contained 8 bases not matched to a gene. Germline V gives CDR1 SGDLS, CDR2 YYNGEE. This CDR3 is 16 amino acids long. Study observations and caveats: Clones of CD4+ and CD8+ blood T cells grew by week 6 at doses of 0.1 to 3.0 mg/kg. The study found that CD8+ T cells averaged more expanded clones than CD4+.

J is TRBJ2-1 and V is TRBV9; 10 bases map to TRBD2. The source of this sequence is an adult with an advanced solid tumor such as melanoma, head and neck, liver or kidney cancer. This sample comprised CD4+ or CD8+ T cells sorted from blood, obtained in a trial of the OX40 agonist ivuxolimab. The CDR3 DNA reads as TGTGCCAGCAGCGTAGAGGGTAGCGGGAGGCAGGATGAGCAGTTCTTC. Translation: CASSVEGSGRQDEQFF.